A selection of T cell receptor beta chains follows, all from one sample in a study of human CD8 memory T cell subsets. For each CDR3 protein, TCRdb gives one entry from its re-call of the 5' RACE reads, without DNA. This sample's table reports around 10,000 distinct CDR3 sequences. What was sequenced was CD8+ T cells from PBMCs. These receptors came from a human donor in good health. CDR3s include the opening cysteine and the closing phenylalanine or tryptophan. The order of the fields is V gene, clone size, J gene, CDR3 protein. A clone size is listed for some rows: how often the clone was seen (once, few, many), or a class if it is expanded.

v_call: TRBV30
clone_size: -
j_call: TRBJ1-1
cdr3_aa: CAWSATRNTEAFF

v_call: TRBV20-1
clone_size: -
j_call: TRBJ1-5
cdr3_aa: CSASTTQEHQPQHF

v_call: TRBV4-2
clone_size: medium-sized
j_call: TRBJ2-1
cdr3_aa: CASSQALAGEYNEQFF

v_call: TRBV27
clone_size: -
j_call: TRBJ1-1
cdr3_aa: CASSPAVKMNTEAFF

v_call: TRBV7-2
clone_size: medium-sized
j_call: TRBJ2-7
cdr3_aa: CASSLAAGGPYEQYF

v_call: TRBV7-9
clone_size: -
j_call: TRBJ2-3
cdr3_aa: CASSMTSGNTDTQYF

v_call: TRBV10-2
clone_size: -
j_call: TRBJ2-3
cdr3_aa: CASRKAGPSTDTQYF

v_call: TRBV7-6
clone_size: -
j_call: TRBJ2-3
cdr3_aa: CASSSSGRASTDTQYF

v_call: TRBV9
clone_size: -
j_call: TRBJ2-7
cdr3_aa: CASSVDDGVKRQYF

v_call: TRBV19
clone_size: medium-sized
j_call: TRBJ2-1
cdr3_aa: CASSPGTTREGQFF

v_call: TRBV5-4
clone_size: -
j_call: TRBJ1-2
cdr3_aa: CASSLSGDRYGYTF

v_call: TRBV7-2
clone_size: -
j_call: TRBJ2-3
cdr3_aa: CASSLDSGGARDTQYF

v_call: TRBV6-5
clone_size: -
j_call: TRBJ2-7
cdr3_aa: CASSYKAWTRSYEQYF

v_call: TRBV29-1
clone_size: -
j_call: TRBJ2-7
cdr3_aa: CSVTGTDKSYEQYF

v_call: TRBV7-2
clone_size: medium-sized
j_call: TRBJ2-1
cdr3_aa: CASSLVDRAGNEQFF

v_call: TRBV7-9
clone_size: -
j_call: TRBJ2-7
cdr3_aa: CASSSRGRYEQYF

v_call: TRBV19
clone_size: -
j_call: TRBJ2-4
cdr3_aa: CATGDKNIQYF

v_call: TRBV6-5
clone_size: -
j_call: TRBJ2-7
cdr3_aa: CASSYFSTEAYEQYF

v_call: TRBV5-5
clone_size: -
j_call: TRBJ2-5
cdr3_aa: CASSYGTLGTQYF

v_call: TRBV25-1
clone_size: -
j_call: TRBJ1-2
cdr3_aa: CASSDRVLVGYTF

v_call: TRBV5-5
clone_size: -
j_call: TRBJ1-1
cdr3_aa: CASSSEGPTGTEAFF

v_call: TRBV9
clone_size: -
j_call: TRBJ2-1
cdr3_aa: CASSVASRGHEQFF

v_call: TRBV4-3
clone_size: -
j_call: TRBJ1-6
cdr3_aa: CASSQVRTGGLSPLHF

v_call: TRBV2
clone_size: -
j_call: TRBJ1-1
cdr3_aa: CASNSGTGARPEAFF

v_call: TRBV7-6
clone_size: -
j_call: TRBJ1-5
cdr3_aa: CASSLAQGAGQPQHF

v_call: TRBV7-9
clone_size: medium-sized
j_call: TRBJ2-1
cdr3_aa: CASIHRVGNEQFF

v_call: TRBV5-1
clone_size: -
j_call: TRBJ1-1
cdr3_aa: CASSLTGTGVTEAFF

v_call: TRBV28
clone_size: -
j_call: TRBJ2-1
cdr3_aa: CASSSKGRQFF

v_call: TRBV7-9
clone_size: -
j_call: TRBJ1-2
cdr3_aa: CASSDPFLIYGYTF

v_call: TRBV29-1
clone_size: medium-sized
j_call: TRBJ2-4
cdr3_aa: CSIRLAGRYIQYF

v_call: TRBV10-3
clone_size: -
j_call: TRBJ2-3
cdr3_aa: CAISESSAGGGASDTQYF

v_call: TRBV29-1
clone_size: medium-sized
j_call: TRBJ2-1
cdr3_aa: CSVVAQGAGYFF

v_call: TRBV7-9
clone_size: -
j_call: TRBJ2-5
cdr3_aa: CASSFSRDREKTQYF

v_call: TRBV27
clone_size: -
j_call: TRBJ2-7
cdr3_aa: CASSPVLGPSSYEQYF

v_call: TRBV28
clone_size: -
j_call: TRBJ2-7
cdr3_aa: CASSSGLAGGEQYF

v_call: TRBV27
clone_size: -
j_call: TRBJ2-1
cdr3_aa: CASSPLSRGAHNEQFF

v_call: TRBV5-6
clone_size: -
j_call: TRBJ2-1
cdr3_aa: CASSPPYAPPSSYNEQFF

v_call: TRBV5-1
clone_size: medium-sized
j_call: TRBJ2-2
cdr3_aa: CASSWENRRTGELFF

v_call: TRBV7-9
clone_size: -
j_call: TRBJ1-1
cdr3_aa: CASSSWMGWDTEAFF

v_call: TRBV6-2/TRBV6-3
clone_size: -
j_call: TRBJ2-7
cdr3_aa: CASSDTGAAYEQYF

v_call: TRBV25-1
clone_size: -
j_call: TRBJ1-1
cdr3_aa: CASGSRWGREVAFF

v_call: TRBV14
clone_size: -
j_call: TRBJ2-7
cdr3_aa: CASSQGSVGRWSYEQYF

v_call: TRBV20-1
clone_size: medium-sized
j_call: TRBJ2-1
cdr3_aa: CSARGITVSGSKNEQFF

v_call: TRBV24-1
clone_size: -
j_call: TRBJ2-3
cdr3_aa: CATSDRDSPADTQYF

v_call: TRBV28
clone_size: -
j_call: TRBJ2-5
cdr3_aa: CASSYSGGGETQYF

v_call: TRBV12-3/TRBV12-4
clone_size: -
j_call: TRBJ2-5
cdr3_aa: CASSPGEETQYF

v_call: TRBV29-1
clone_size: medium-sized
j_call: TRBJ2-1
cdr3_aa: CSVEGVAGDEQFF

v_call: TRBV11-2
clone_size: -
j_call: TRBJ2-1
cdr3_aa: CASSTDRGVNEQFF

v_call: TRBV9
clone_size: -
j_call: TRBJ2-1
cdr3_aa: CASSPLDQGSYNEQFF

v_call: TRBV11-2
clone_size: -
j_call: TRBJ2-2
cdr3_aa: CASSFNTGELFF

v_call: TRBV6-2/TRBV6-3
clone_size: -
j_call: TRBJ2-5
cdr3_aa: CASRDPGSGMETQYF

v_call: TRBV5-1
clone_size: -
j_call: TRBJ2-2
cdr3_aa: CASSLVTSTGELFF

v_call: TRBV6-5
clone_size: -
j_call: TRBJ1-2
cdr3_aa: CASSPRPGQGGGSYGYTF

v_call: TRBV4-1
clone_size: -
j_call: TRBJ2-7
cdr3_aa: CASSQGQGGTYEQYF

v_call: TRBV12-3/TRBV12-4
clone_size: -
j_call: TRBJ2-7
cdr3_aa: CASSARQDLDYEQYF